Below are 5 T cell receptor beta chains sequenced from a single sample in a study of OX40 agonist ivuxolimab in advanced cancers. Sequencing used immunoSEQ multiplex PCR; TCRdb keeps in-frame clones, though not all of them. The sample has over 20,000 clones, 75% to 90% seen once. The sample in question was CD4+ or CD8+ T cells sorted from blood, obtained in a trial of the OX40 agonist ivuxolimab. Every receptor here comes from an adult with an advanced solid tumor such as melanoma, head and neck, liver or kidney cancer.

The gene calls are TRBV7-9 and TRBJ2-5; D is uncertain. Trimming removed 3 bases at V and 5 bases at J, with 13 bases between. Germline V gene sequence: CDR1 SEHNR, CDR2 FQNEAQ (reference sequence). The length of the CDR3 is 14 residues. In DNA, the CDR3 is TGTGCCAGCAGCTTCCAGTCTGGGGTGGAGACCCAGTACTTC. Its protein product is CASSFQSGVETQYF.

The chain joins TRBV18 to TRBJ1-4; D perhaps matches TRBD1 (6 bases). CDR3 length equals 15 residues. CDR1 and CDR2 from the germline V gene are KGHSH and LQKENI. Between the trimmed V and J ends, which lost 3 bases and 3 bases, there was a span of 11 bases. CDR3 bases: TGTGCCAGCTCACCTTCAGGGGAAGCTAATGAAAAACTGTTTTTT. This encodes CASSPSGEANEKLFF.

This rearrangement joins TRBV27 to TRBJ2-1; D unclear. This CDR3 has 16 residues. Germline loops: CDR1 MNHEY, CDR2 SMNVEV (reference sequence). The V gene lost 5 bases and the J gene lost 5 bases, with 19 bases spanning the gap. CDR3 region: CASSVLGSSNNNEQFF. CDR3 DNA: TGTGCCAGCAGTGTGCTGGGAAGTTCGAACAACAATGAGCAGTTCTTC.

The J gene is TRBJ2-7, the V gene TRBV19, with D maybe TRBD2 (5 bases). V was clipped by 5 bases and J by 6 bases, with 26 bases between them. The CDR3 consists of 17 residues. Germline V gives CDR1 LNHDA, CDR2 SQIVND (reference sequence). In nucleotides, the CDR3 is TGTGCCAGTAGTTTGGCGAGCAGAGGTTCTCGGGGTAGCGAGCAGTACTTC. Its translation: CASSLASRGSRGSEQYF.

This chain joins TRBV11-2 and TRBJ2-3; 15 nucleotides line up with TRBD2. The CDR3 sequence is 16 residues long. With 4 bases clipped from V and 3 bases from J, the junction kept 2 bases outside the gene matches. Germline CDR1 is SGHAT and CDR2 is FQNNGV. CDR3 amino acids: CASSSGLAGGTDTQYF. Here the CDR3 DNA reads TGTGCCAGCAGCTCGGGACTAGCGGGGGGAACAGATACGCAGTATTTT.